Below, 5 T cell receptor beta chains from the same sample are listed, as sequenced in a study of blood T cell repertoires in COVID-19. The table came from immunoSEQ multiplex PCR; TCRdb's copy has only in-frame clones and leaves some out. This sample has 120,000 to 150,000 clones; 87% occur once, and the top ten carry over 0.75%. Specimen: peripheral blood. These receptors originate from a woman in her fifties or sixties with acute or convalescent COVID-19.

The chain couples TRBV7-3 to TRBJ2-1; TRBD2 matches at 8 bases. V was pared by 5 bases and J by 8 bases, with 5 bases of the junction left unmatched. This CDR3 region has 13 residues. Germline CDR1 and CDR2: SGHTA and FQGTGA. The CDR3 sequence: CASSNGLADEQFF. CDR3 sequence (DNA): TGTGCCAGCAGCAACGGACTAGCCGATGAGCAGTTCTTC.

This clone is a singleton in its sample. J is TRBJ2-1 and V is TRBV20-1; unclear D gene. Trimming left V 5 bases short and J 7 bases short, with 9 bases between. The CDR3 is 11 amino acids. Looked up from germline, CDR1 is DFQATT and CDR2 is SNEGSKA (reference sequence). CDR3 sequence (DNA): TGCAGTGCTCGGTTCTGGAATGAGCAGTTCTTC. This sequence encodes CSARFWNEQFF.

This chain uses TRBV24-1 with TRBJ2-7; tentative D call: TRBD1 (6 bases). The CDR3 has 14 residues. The V end lost 7 bases, the J end lost 2 bases, and 14 bases lay between the germline ends. Germline V CDR1 and CDR2: KGHDR, SFDVKD. DNA for the CDR3: TGTGCCACCAGCCTTGGACAGCTGCCCTACGAGCAGTACTTC. This gives the protein CATSLGQLPYEQYF.

The chain links TRBV11-2 to TRBJ2-3; D not resolved. Germline V lookup: CDR1 SGHAT, CDR2 FQNNGV. V lost 4 bases to trimming and J lost 5 bases, with 10 bases between them. The CDR3 length is 13 residues. The CDR3 region is CASSWASGDTQYF. CDR3 nucleotide sequence: TGTGCCAGCAGCTGGGCCTCAGGAGATACGCAGTATTTT.

This chain uses TRBV5-4 with TRBJ1-2; D is possibly TRBD1 (5 bases). The CDR3 is 17 amino acids. The germline V gene has CDR1 SGHNT and CDR2 YYREEE (reference sequence). Trimming left V 2 bases short and J 6 bases short, with 23 bases between. The CDR3: CASSLRQGSVLADGYTF. Here the CDR3 DNA reads TGTGCCAGCAGCTTACGGCAGGGAAGTGTGCTCGCGGATGGCTACACCTTC.